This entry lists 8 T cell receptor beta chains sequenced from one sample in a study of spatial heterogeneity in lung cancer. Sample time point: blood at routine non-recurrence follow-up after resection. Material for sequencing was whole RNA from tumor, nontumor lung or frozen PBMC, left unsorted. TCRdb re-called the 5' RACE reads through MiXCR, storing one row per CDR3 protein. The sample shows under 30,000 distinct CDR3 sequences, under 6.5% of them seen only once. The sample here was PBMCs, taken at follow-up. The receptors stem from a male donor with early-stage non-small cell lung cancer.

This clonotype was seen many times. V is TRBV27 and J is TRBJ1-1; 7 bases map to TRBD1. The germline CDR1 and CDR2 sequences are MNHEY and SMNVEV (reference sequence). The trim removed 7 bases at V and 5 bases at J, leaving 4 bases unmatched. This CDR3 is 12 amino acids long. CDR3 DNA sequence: TGTGCCAGCAAGTCAGGGGGTACTGAAGCTTTCTTT. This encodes CASKSGGTEAFF.

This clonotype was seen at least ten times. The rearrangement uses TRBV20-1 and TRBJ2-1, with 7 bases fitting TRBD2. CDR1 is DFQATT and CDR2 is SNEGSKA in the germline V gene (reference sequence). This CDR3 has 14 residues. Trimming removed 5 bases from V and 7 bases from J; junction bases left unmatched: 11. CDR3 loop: CSAHSGTIRNEQFF. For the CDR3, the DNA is TGCAGTGCTCACTCCGGGACTATCCGAAATGAGCAGTTCTTC.

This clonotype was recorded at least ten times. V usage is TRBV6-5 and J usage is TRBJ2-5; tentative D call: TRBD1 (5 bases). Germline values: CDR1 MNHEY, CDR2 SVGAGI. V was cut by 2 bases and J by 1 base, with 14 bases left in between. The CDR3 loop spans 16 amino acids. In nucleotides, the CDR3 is TGTGCCAGCAGTTACGGAGCTAGGGGATTCCAAGAGACCCAGTACTTC. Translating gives CASSYGARGFQETQYF.

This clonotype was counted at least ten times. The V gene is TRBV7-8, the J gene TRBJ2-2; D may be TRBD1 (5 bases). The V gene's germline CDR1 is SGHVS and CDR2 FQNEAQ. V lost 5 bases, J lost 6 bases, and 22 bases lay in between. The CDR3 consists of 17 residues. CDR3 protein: CASSPGSRGILSGELFF. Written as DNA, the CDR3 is TGTGCCAGCAGCCCCGGGTCTAGGGGAATCCTCTCCGGGGAGCTGTTTTTT. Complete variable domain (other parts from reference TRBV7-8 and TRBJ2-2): GAGVSQSPRYKVAKRGQDVALRCDPISGHVSLFWYQQALGQGPEFLTYFQNEAQLDKSGLPSDRFFAERPEGSVSTLKIQRTQQEDSAVYLCASSPGSRGILSGELFFGEGSRLTVL.

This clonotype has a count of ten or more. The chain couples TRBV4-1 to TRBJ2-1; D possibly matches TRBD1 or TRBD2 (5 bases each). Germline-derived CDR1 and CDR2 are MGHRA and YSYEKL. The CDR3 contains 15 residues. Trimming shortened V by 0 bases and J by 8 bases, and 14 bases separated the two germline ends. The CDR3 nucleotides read TGCGCCAGCAGCCAAGATAACCAGCGGACATATGAGCAGTTCTTC. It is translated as CASSQDNQRTYEQFF.

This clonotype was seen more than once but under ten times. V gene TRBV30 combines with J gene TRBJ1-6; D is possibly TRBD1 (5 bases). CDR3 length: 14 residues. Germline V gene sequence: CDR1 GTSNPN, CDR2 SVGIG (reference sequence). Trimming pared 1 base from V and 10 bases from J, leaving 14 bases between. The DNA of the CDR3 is TGTGCCTGGAGTGCCCAGGGTTCAATGTCACCCCTCCACTTT. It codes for CAWSAQGSMSPLHF. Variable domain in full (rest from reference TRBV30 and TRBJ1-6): SQTIHQWPATLVQPVGSPLSLECTVEGTSNPNLYWYRQAAGRGLQLLFYSVGIGQISSEVPQNLSASRPQDRQFILSSKKLLLSDSGFYLCAWSAQGSMSPLHFGNGTRLTVT.

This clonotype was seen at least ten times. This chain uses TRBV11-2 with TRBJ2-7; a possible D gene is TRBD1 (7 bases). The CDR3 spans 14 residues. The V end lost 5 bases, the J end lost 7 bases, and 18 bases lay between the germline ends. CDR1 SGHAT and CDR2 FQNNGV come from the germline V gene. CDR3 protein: CASSERTGGGEQYF. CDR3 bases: TGTGCCAGCAGCGAACGGACAGGAGGGGGAGAGCAGTACTTC.

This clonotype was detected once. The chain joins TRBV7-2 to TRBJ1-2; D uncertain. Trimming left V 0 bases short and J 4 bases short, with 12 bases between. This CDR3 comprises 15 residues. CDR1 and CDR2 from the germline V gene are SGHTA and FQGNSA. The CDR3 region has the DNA TGTGCCAGCAGCTTAGCAGGTCTGGTTTCCTATGGCTACACCTTC. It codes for CASSLAGLVSYGYTF.